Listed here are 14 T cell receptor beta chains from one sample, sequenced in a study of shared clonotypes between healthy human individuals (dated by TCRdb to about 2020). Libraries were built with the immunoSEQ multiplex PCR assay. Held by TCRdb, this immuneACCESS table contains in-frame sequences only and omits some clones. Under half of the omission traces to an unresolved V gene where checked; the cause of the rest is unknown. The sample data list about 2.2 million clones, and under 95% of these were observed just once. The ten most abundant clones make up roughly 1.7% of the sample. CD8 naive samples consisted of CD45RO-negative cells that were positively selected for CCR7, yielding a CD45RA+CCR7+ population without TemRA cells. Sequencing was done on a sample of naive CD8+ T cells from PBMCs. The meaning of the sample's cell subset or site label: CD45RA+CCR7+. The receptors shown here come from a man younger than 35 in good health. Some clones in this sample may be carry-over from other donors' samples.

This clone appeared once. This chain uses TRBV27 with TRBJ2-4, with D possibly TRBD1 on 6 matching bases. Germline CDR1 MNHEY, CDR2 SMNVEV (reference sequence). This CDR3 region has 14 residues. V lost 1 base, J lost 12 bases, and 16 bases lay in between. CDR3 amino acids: CASSLLQGTTTQYF. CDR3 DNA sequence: TGTGCCAGCAGTTTATTACAGGGTACCACGACTCAGTACTTC.

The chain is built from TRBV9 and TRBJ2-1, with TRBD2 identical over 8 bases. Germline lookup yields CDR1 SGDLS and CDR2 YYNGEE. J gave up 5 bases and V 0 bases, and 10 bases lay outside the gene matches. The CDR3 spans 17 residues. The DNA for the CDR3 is TGTGCCAGCAGCGTAGAAGGTGGCGGGAGGATTAACAATGAGCAGTTCTTC. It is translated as CASSVEGGGRINNEQFF.

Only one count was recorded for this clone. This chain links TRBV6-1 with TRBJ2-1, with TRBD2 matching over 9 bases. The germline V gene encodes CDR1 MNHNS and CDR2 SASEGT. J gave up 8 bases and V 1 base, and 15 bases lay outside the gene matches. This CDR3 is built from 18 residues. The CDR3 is CASSEEVRRLAGTYEQFF. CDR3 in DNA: TGTGCCAGCAGTGAAGAGGTAAGGCGGCTAGCGGGAACATATGAGCAGTTCTTC.

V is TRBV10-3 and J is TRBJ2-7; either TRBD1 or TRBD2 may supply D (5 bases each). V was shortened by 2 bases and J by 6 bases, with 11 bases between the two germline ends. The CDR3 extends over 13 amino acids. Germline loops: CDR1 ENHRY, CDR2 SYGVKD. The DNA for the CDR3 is TGTGCCATCAGTGAGGGGGTCGGGGCCGAGCAGTACTTC. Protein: CAISEGVGAEQYF.

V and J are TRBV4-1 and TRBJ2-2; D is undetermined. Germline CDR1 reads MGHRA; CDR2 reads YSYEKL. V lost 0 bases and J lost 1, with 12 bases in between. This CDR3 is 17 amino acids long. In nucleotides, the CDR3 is TGCGCCAGCAGCCAAGAAGGTCAGGACCGGAACACCGGGGAGCTGTTTTTT. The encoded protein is CASSQEGQDRNTGELFF.

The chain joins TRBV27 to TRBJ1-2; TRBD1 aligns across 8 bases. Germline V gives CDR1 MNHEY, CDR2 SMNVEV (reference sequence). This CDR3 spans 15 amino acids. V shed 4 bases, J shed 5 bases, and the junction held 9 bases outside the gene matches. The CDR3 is CASSYRTGRDYGYTF. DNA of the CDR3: TGTGCCAGCAGTTACCGGACAGGGAGGGATTATGGCTACACCTTC.

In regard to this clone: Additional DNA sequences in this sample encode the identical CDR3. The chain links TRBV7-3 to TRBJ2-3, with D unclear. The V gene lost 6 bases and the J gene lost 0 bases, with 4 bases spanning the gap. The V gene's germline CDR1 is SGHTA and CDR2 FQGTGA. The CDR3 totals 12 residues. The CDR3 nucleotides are TGTGCCAGCAGTCCTAGCACAGATACGCAGTATTTT. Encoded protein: CASSPSTDTQYF.

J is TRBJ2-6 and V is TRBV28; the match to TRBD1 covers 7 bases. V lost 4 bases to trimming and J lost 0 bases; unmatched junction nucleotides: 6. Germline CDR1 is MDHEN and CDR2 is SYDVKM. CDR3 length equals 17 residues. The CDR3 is CASSSGTELSGANVLTF. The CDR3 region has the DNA TGTGCCAGCAGTTCGGGGACAGAGCTCTCTGGGGCCAACGTCCTGACTTTC. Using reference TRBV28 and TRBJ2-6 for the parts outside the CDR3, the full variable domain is DVKVTQSSRYLVKRTGEKVFLECVQDMDHENMFWYRQDPGLGLRLIYFSYDVKMKEKGDIPEGYSVSREKKERFSLILESASTNQTSMYLCASSSGTELSGANVLTFGAGSRLTVL.

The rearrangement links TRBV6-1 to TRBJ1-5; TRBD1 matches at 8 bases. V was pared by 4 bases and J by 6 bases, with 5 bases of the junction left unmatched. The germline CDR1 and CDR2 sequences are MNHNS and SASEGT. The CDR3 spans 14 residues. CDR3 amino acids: CASSGDRPAQPQHF. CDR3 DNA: TGTGCCAGCAGTGGGGACAGGCCTGCTCAGCCCCAGCATTTT.

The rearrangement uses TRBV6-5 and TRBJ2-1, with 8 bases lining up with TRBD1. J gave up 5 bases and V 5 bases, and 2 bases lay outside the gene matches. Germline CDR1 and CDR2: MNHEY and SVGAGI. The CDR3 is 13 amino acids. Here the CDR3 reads CASSEDRDNEQFF. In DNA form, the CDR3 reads TGTGCCAGCAGTGAGGACAGGGACAATGAGCAGTTCTTC.

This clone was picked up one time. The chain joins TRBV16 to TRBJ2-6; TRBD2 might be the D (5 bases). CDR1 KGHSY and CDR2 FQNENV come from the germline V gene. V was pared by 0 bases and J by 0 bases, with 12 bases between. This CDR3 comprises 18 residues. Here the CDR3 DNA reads TGTGCCAGCAGCCAATCGAGGGCTGAAGGCTCTGGGGCCAACGTCCTGACTTTC. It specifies CASSQSRAEGSGANVLTF.

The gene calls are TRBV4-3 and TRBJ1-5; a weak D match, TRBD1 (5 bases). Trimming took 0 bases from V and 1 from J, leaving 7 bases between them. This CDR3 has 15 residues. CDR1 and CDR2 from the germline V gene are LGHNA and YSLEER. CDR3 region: CASSQEEGSNQPQHF. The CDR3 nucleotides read TGCGCCAGCAGCCAAGAAGAGGGGAGCAATCAGCCCCAGCATTTT.

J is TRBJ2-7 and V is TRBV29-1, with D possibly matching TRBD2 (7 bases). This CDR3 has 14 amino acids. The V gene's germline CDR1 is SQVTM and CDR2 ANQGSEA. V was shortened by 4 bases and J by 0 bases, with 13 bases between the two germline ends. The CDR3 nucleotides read TGCAGCGTTGTCGGGGGGCCGAGCTCCTACGAGCAGTACTTC. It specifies CSVVGGPSSYEQYF.

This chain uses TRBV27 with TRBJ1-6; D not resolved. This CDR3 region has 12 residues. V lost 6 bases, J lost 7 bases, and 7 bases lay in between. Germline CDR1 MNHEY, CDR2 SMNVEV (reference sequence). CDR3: CASSSRNSPLHF. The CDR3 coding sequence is TGTGCCAGCAGCTCCAGGAATTCACCCCTCCACTTT.